These 30 T cell receptor beta chains came from one sample sequenced in a study of response to subunit inactivated influenza vaccine. TCRdb ran MiXCR on the RT-PCR reads and lists one entry per CDR3 protein. The table records about 570,000 distinct CDR3 sequences, approximately 10% of them present only once. These records were also assigned to another study, of T cells expressing NK-cell markers. That study reports: Researchers built TCR beta cDNA using 5'RACE template switching with UMIs.

Sequences were derived from PBMCs from blood, sampled on the day of vaccination. The receptors come from a man in his forties or fifties who received an inactivated influenza vaccine.

This rearrangement joins TRBV11-2 to TRBJ2-6, with D possibly matching TRBD2 (6 bases). The CDR3 extends over 16 amino acids. The germline V gene encodes CDR1 SGHAT and CDR2 FQNNGV. V gave up 5 bases and J gave up 3 bases, with 14 bases separating them. CDR3 loop: CASSPAGTYGANVLTF. The CDR3 DNA follows: TGTGCCAGCAGCCCGGCAGGGACTTATGGGGCCAACGTCCTGACTTTC.

In this sample, this clonotype turned up a few times. The chain recombines TRBV15 with TRBJ2-7; D not resolved. The CDR3 contains 13 residues. Germline V gene data show CDR1 as LNHNV and CDR2 as YYDKDF (reference sequence). Between the trimmed V and J ends, which lost 0 bases and 4 bases, there was a span of 7 bases. CDR3 amino acids: CATSRDIQYEQYF. In DNA, the CDR3 is TGTGCCACCAGCAGAGATATCCAGTACGAGCAGTACTTC.

This clonotype was detected only a few times. CDR3 sequence: CASSQRSTDTQYF. CDR3 sequence (DNA): TGTGCCAGCAGTCAGCGGAGCACAGATACGCAGTATTTT. V and J are TRBV12-3 or TRBV12-4 and TRBJ2-3; maybe TRBD2 (5 bases). This CDR3 spans 13 amino acids. V was pared by 5 bases and J by 0 bases, with 6 bases between.

Ten or more counts support this clonotype. The chain uses TRBV25-1 and TRBJ2-5, with a possible D match to TRBD1 (6 bases). Deletions cut 2 bases from V and 5 bases from J, with 12 bases between. From germline, CDR1 is MGHDK and CDR2 SYGVNS. The CDR3 covers 14 residues. CDR3 in DNA: TGTGCCAGCAGTGAAGGGACAAGTCTGGAGACCCAGTACTTC. It yields the protein CASSEGTSLETQYF.

This clonotype was found many times. The V call is TRBV29-1, the J call TRBJ2-3; TRBD2 aligns across 10 bases. From germline, CDR1 is SQVTM and CDR2 ANQGSEA. The V segment lost 7 bases and the J segment 3 bases; nucleotides outside the gene matches: 10. The CDR3 is 15 amino acids. CDR3: CSAVGIAGGTDTQYF. The CDR3 bases are TGCAGCGCCGTCGGAATAGCGGGAGGTACAGATACGCAGTATTTT.

Ten or more counts support this clonotype. The chain joins TRBV5-1 to TRBJ2-7; 7 nucleotides agree with TRBD1. The V gene's germline CDR1 is SGHRS and CDR2 YFSETQ. The CDR3 is made up of 15 amino acids. The J segment lost 0 bases and the V segment lost 2 bases, leaving 5 bases of the junction unmatched. CDR3 in DNA: TGCGCCAGCAGCTTTAGGGGGCAAAGCTCCTACGAGCAGTACTTC. Its translation: CASSFRGQSSYEQYF.

The chain couples TRBV7-2 to TRBJ2-3, with 11 bases that match TRBD2. The CDR3 is made up of 16 amino acids. From germline, CDR1 is SGHTA and CDR2 FQGNSA. V trimming: 5 bases; J trimming: 4 bases; junction bases outside the gene matches: 8. CDR3 sequence reads: CASSKISGGAPDTQYF. DNA of the CDR3: TGTGCCAGCAGCAAAATTAGCGGGGGGGCCCCAGATACGCAGTATTTT.

This clonotype was seen at least ten times. The rearrangement joins TRBV24-1 to TRBJ2-1; 7 positions match TRBD2. J gave up 4 bases and V 4 bases, and 9 bases lay outside the gene matches. The CDR3 totals 16 residues. Germline values: CDR1 KGHDR, CDR2 SFDVKD. Here the CDR3 reads CATSDRRAGDYNEQFF. The CDR3, as DNA: TGTGCCACCAGTGACCGCAGGGCGGGGGATTACAATGAGCAGTTCTTC.

There are a few counts of this clonotype. The rearrangement uses TRBV6-2 or TRBV6-3 and TRBJ2-7; D might be TRBD2 (5 bases). Between the trimmed V and J ends, which lost 6 bases and 0 bases, there was a span of 21 bases. The CDR3 has 17 residues. Germline CDR1 MNHEY, CDR2 SVGEGT. For the CDR3, the DNA is TGTGCCAGCAGACGCGGACCAGCGGATCTGAGCTCCTACGAGCAGTACTTC. Its protein product is CASRRGPADLSSYEQYF.

This clonotype occurred a few times. The chain has TRBV5-1 and TRBJ2-3; TRBD1 aligns across 8 bases. Germline V gene lookup returns CDR1 SGHRS and CDR2 YFSETQ. CDR3 length: 15 amino acids. Germline trimming cut 6 bases from V and 3 bases from J; bases unmatched to any gene: 9. The CDR3 nucleotides are TGCGCCAGCAACCATGGACAGGGTTCGACAGATACGCAGTATTTT. It is translated as CASNHGQGSTDTQYF.

This clonotype was recorded at least ten times. The chain joins TRBV12-3 or TRBV12-4 to TRBJ2-2; D may be TRBD2 (6 bases). Trimming stripped 4 bases from V and 1 base from J, with 10 bases between. The CDR3 has 15 amino acids. CDR3 region: CASSSGEMNTGELFF. In DNA form, the CDR3 reads TGTGCCAGCAGTTCGGGGGAAATGAACACCGGGGAGCTGTTTTTT.

This clonotype was counted between two and nine times. This chain joins TRBV7-2 and TRBJ1-3; D not certain. The length of the CDR3 is 15 residues. The germline V gene has CDR1 SGHTA and CDR2 FQGNSA. Trimming stripped 6 bases from V and 4 bases from J, with 16 bases between. CDR3 amino acids: CASSLAAAEGNTIYF. CDR3 DNA sequence: TGTGCCAGCAGTCTAGCGGCAGCCGAAGGAAACACCATATATTTT.

The chain combines TRBV12-3 or TRBV12-4 with TRBJ2-5; the match to TRBD2 covers 12 bases. V lost 6 bases to trimming and J lost 4 bases; unmatched junction nucleotides: 6. The CDR3 has 15 amino acids. Here the CDR3 reads CASSWLAGGSETQYF. The CDR3 coding sequence is TGTGCCAGCAGCTGGCTAGCGGGAGGGTCAGAGACCCAGTACTTC.

This clonotype was detected many times. The chain has TRBV18 and TRBJ1-5; 11 bases are a match to TRBD1. J lost 2 bases, V lost 4 bases, and 4 bases had no gene match. CDR1 and CDR2 (germline): KGHSH, LQKENI. This CDR3 region has 16 residues. CDR3 DNA sequence: TGTGCCAGCTCACGGACGGGACAGGGGGGCAATCAGCCCCAGCATTTT. Its translation: CASSRTGQGGNQPQHF.

This clonotype occurred a few times. V usage is TRBV6-5 and J usage is TRBJ2-5, with a possible D match to TRBD2 (6 bases). This CDR3 region has 14 residues. Germline V gene sequence: CDR1 MNHEY, CDR2 SVGAGI. V dropped 2 bases and J dropped 4 bases, with 11 bases sitting between them. CDR3 in DNA: TGTGCCAGCAGTTACGTTCCGGGACTAGAGACCCAGTACTTC. Amino acids: CASSYVPGLETQYF.

This clonotype has just a few counts. The chain couples TRBV7-9 to TRBJ2-1; D possibly corresponds to TRBD1 (6 bases). Germline assignment: CDR1 SEHNR and CDR2 FQNEAQ (reference sequence). The V gene lost 2 bases and the J gene lost 5 bases, with 16 bases spanning the gap. This CDR3 region has 16 residues. Here the CDR3 reads CASSLWMGARNNEQFF. In DNA, the CDR3 is TGTGCCAGCAGCTTATGGATGGGGGCGCGGAACAATGAGCAGTTCTTC.

This clonotype was found a few times. The gene calls are TRBV6-5 and TRBJ2-2, with D maybe TRBD2 (6 bases). CDR1 is MNHEY and CDR2 is SVGAGI in the germline V gene. Trimming left V 1 base short and J 4 bases short, with 13 bases between. This CDR3 contains 16 residues. CDR3 nucleotides: TGTGCCAGCAGTTACTATGGCGGGAAAGGCACCGGGGAGCTGTTTTTT. This translates into CASSYYGGKGTGELFF.

In this sample, this clonotype turned up a few times. The chain recombines TRBV7-8 with TRBJ2-2; D is ambiguous. Germline lookup yields CDR1 SGHVS and CDR2 FQNEAQ. Trimming left V 1 base short and J 8 bases short, with 5 bases between. The CDR3 contains 12 residues. Here the CDR3 reads CASSLGQGELFF. Written as DNA, the CDR3 is TGTGCCAGCAGCTTAGGACAAGGGGAGCTGTTTTTT.

This clonotype was observed a handful of times. J is TRBJ2-1 and V is TRBV7-6; 9 bases align to TRBD1. Germline-derived CDR1 and CDR2 are SGHVS and FNYEAQ. J was trimmed by 0 bases and V by 5 bases; bases with no gene match: 5. There are 16 residues in the CDR3. The CDR3 DNA reads as TGTGCCAGCAGCGGACAGGGGCTACGCTCCTACAATGAGCAGTTCTTC. It translates to CASSGQGLRSYNEQFF. Together with reference TRBV7-6 and TRBJ2-1, the CDR3 gives the full variable domain: GAGVSQSPRYKVTKRGQDVALRCDPISGHVSLYWYRQALGQGPEFLTYFNYEAQQDKSGLPNDRFSAERPEGSISTLTIQRTEQRDSAMYRCASSGQGLRSYNEQFFGPGTRLTVL.

The CDR3 DNA is TGTGCCAGCAGCTTCCAGGGAGACTACGAGCAGTACTTC. This sequence encodes CASSFQGDYEQYF. The V call is TRBV11-1, the J call TRBJ2-7; D may be TRBD1 or TRBD2 (5 bases each). The germline V gene has CDR1 SGHAT and CDR2 FQDESV (reference sequence). Trimming left V 3 bases short and J 3 bases short, with 9 bases between. This CDR3 has 13 amino acids.

This clonotype showed up just a few times. The chain recombines TRBV20-1 with TRBJ2-5; possibly TRBD2 for D (6 bases). The germline CDR1 and CDR2 sequences are DFQATT and SNEGSKA (reference sequence). V was trimmed by 8 bases and J by 5 bases, leaving 18 bases between them. This CDR3 has 13 residues. The CDR3 region has the DNA TGCAGTTCAATCCCGACTAGTTTTGAGACCCAGTACTTC. This codes for CSSIPTSFETQYF.

This clonotype has at least ten counts. The rearrangement joins TRBV7-2 to TRBJ2-3; TRBD2 agrees at 7 bases. Germline V CDR1 and CDR2: SGHTA, FQGNSA. This CDR3 is 17 amino acids long. The V gene end was trimmed by 7 bases and the J gene end by 2 bases; junction bases not matched to a gene: 15. The CDR3 DNA sequence: TGTGCCAGCACCAAGGGGACCGGGGGGATGAACACAGATACGCAGTATTTT. Translated: CASTKGTGGMNTDTQYF.

This clonotype was observed a handful of times. V usage is TRBV3-1 and J usage is TRBJ1-4; D might be TRBD1 (6 bases). CDR3 length: 15 residues. CDR1 and CDR2 (germline): LGHDT, YNNKEL (reference sequence). Between the trimmed V and J ends, which lost 3 bases and 5 bases, there was a span of 13 bases. The CDR3 DNA sequence: TGTGCCAGCAGCCAGCACGGGACAAAAAATGAAAAACTGTTTTTT. Its translation is CASSQHGTKNEKLFF.

This clonotype was counted between two and nine times. The chain joins TRBV5-1 to TRBJ1-6, with a possible D match to TRBD1 (5 bases). The CDR3 contains 19 residues. The germline gives CDR1 SGHRS, CDR2 YFSETQ. V lost 4 bases and J lost 6, with 26 bases in between. CDR3 bases: TGCGCCAGCAGCCTCCTCGGGGGACTGTCAATAGGGGTTAATTCACCCCTCCACTTT. Translation: CASSLLGGLSIGVNSPLHF.

The CDR3 here is CASSLGTGSGSSYNEQFF. The CDR3 nucleotides read TGTGCCAGCAGTTTAGGGACAGGTAGCGGGAGCTCTTACAATGAGCAGTTCTTC. The genes are TRBV12-3 or TRBV12-4 and TRBJ2-1, with 9 bases identical to TRBD2. V gave up 1 base and J gave up 4 bases; unmatched junction bases: 11. The CDR3 loop spans 18 amino acids.

This clonotype was recorded a few times. This chain joins TRBV5-5 and TRBJ2-3; D not resolved. This CDR3 comprises 16 residues. Germline CDR1 and CDR2: SGHKS and YYEKEE (reference sequence). Between the trimmed V and J ends, which lost 0 bases and 2 bases, there was a span of 13 bases. CDR3 in amino acids: CASSLGGLGPTDTQYF. The CDR3 nucleotides are TGTGCCAGCAGCTTGGGTGGCCTAGGACCCACAGATACGCAGTATTTT.

This clonotype was counted at least ten times. The chain uses TRBV29-1 and TRBJ2-1; TRBD2 might be the D (5 bases). The V end lost 1 base, the J end lost 0 bases, and 7 bases lay between the germline ends. Germline assignment: CDR1 SQVTM and CDR2 ANQGSEA. The CDR3 contains 14 residues. This CDR3 reads CSVEAGSSYNEQFF. CDR3 in DNA: TGCAGCGTTGAAGCGGGGAGCTCCTACAATGAGCAGTTCTTC.

This chain joins TRBV27 and TRBJ2-7; D unresolved. This CDR3 comprises 14 residues. CDR1 and CDR2 from the germline V gene are MNHEY and SMNVEV (reference sequence). Trimming shortened V by 5 bases and J by 1 base, and 12 bases separated the two germline ends. The CDR3 protein is CASSPRTLSYEQYF. CDR3 DNA: TGTGCCAGCAGTCCCCGAACATTGTCCTACGAGCAGTACTTC.

The chain uses TRBV5-5 and TRBJ2-7; a weak D match, TRBD2 (6 bases). Germline V gives CDR1 SGHKS, CDR2 YYEKEE (reference sequence). Trimming took off 0 bases at V and 7 bases at J, with 14 bases between the two ends. The CDR3 extends over 14 amino acids. CDR3 residues: CASSLARPAGEQYF. CDR3 nucleotide sequence: TGTGCCAGCAGCTTGGCAAGACCGGCGGGGGAGCAGTACTTC.

The CDR3 is CASSLVGGPGGEQFF. In DNA, the CDR3 is TGCGCCAGCAGCTTAGTGGGAGGTCCCGGAGGTGAGCAGTTCTTC. The rearrangement uses TRBV5-1 and TRBJ2-1; possible D gene TRBD2, 6 bases. From germline, CDR1 is SGHRS and CDR2 YFSETQ. This CDR3 is built from 15 residues. Trimming cost V 2 bases and J 9 bases, with 18 bases left between them.